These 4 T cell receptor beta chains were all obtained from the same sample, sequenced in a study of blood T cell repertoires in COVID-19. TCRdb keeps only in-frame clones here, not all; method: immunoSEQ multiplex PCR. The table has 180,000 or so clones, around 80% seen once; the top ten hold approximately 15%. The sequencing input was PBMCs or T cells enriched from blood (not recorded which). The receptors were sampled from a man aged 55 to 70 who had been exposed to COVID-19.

The CDR3 here is CASSDLPGRGPYEQYF. The CDR3 DNA sequence: TGTGCCAGTAGTGACCTCCCCGGGAGGGGTCCCTACGAGCAGTACTTC. This chain joins TRBV19 and TRBJ2-7; TRBD2 agrees at 8 bases. This CDR3 comprises 16 residues. After removal of 5 bases from V and 2 bases from J, the junction contained 11 bases not matched to a gene. The germline V gene encodes CDR1 LNHDA and CDR2 SQIVND (reference sequence).

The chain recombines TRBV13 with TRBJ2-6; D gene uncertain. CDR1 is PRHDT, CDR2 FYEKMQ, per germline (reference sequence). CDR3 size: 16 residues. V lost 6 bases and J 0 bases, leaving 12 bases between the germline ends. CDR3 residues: CASRTSGFSGANVLTF. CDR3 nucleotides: TGTGCCAGCAGGACTTCGGGTTTCTCTGGGGCCAACGTCCTGACTTTC.

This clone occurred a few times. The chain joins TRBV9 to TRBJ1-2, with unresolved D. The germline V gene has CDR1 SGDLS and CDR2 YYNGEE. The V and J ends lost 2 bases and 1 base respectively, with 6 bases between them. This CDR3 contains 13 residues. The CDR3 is CASSVDFNYGYTF. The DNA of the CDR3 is TGTGCCAGCAGCGTGGACTTTAACTATGGCTACACCTTC.

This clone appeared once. CDR3 in amino acids: CASSYSGGRNEQYF. In DNA form, the CDR3 reads TGTGCCAGCAGTTACTCCGGCGGGAGGAACGAGCAGTACTTC. V gene TRBV6-5 combines with J gene TRBJ2-7; TRBD2 matches 8 bases. CDR3 length: 14 residues. Per the germline V gene, CDR1 is MNHEY and CDR2 is SVGAGI. The V segment lost 0 bases and the J segment 5 bases; nucleotides outside the gene matches: 3.